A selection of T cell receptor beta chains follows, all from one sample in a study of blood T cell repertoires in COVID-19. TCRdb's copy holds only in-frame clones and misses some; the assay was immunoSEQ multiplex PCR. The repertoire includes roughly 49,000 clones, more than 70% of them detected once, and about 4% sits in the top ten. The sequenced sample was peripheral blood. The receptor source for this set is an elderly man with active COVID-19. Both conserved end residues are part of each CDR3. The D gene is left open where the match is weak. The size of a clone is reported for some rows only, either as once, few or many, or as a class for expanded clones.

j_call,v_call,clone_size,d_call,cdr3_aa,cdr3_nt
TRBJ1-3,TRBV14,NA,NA,CASSQGTASGNTIYF,TGTGCCAGCAGCCAAGGGACTGCCTCTGGAAACACCATATATTTT
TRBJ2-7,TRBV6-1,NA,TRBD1,CASSEPGQGTYEQYF,TGTGCCAGCAGTGAACCGGGACAGGGGACTTACGAGCAGTACTTC
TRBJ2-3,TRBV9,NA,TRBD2,CASSLSKTSGGTDTQYF,TGTGCCAGCAGTCTTTCAAAGACTAGCGGGGGCACAGATACGCAGTATTTT
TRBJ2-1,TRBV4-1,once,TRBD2,CASSQDQAGRDNEQFF,TGCGCCAGCAGCCAAGATCAAGCGGGGCGGGACAATGAGCAGTTCTTC
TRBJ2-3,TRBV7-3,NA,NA,CASSLIPSTDTQYF,TGTGCCAGCAGCTTAATCCCAAGCACAGATACGCAGTATTTT
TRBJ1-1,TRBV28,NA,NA,CASNVQGGGDTEAFF,TGTGCCAGCAACGTCCAGGGAGGGGGGGACACTGAAGCTTTCTTT
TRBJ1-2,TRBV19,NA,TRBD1,CASGTELYGYTF,TGTGCCAGTGGGACAGAGCTCTATGGCTACACCTTC
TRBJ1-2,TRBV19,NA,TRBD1,CAAKRPGQNYGYTF,TGTGCCGCAAAACGACCGGGACAGAACTATGGCTACACCTTC
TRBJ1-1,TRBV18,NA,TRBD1,CASSPTGGTEAFF,TGTGCCAGCTCACCAACAGGGGGCACTGAAGCTTTCTTT
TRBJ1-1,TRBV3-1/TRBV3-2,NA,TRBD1,CASSQADRGVDTEAFF,TGTGCCAGCAGCCAAGCGGACAGGGGTGTCGACACTGAAGCTTTCTTT
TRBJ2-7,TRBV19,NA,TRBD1,CASSRDRGRTYEQYF,TGTGCCAGTAGCAGGGACAGGGGTCGAACCTACGAGCAGTACTTC
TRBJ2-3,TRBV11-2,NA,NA,CASSLDRGSADTQYF,TGTGCCAGCAGCTTAGATCGGGGTAGCGCAGATACGCAGTATTTT
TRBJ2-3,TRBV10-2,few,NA,CASSESPTSTDTQYF,TGCGCCAGCAGTGAGTCCCCAACAAGCACAGATACGCAGTATTTT
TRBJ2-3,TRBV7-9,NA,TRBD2,CASRYSGSGADTQYF,TGTGCCAGCAGATATAGCGGGAGCGGAGCAGATACGCAGTATTTT
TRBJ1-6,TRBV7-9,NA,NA,CASSLQNNSPLHF,TGTGCCAGCAGCTTACAGAATAATTCACCCCTCCACTTT
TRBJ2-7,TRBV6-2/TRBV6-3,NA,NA,CASSSPGSGSYEQYF,TGTGCCAGCAGTTCCCCGGGGAGCGGCTCCTACGAGCAGTACTTC
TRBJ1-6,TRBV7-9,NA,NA,CASSFFWGNDVTLHF,TGTGCCAGCAGCTTCTTCTGGGGCAATGACGTGACCCTCCACTTT
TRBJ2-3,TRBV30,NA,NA,CAWSGVRRGSFTDTQYF,TGTGCCTGGAGCGGGGTTCGTCGGGGGAGTTTCACAGATACGCAGTATTTT
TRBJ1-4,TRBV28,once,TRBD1,CASSSTGALNEKLFF,TGTGCCAGCAGTAGCACAGGGGCTTTAAATGAAAAACTGTTTTTT
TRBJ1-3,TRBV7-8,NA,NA,CASSLAVRSGGNTIYF,TGTGCCAGCAGCTTAGCGGTGCGTTCGGGTGGAAACACCATATATTTT
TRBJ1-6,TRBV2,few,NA,CASSPEDNSPLHF,TGTGCCAGCAGTCCTGAGGATAATTCACCCCTCCACTTT
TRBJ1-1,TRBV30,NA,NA,CAWRVDRDLEAFF,TGTGCCTGGAGGGTGGACAGAGACCTTGAAGCTTTCTTT
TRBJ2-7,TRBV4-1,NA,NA,CASSQDRGVWEQYF,TGCGCCAGCAGCCAAGATCGGGGAGTCTGGGAGCAGTACTTC
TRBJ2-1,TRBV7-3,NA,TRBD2,CASSRAGGNINEQFF,TGTGCCAGCAGCCGGGCGGGAGGTAATATCAATGAGCAGTTCTTC
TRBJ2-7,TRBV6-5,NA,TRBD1,CASLPGQGSSYEQYF,TGTGCCAGTCTGCCAGGACAGGGGAGCTCCTACGAGCAGTACTTC
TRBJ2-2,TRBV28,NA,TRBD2,CASRKWTSGSHAGELFF,TGTGCCAGCAGAAAATGGACTAGCGGGAGCCACGCCGGGGAGCTGTTTTTT
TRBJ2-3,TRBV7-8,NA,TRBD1,CASIERSGQQLYSTDTQYF,TGTGCCAGCATCGAACGGTCGGGACAGCAACTTTATAGCACAGATACGCAGTATTTT
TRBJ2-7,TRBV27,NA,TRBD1,CASSSAPGTAYEQYF,TGTGCCAGCAGTTCGGCCCCCGGGACAGCCTACGAGCAGTACTTC
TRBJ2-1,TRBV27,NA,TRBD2,CASALYVGGALLVNEQFF,TGTGCCAGCGCCCTCTATGTCGGGGGGGCGCTTTTGGTTAATGAGCAGTTCTTC
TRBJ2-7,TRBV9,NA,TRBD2,CASSVGGGSSTYEQYF,TGTGCCAGCAGCGTAGGAGGCGGGAGCAGTACCTACGAGCAGTACTTC
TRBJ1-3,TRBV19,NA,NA,CATGSSGNTIYF,TGTGCCACCGGGAGCTCTGGAAACACCATATATTTT
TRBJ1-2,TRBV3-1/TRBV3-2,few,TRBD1,CASSPGDRGQGYTF,TGTGCCAGCAGCCCCGGGGACAGGGGGCAAGGCTACACCTTC
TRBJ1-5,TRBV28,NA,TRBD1,CASSGQVLSNQPQHF,TGTGCCAGCAGCGGACAGGTTTTGAGCAATCAGCCCCAGCATTTT
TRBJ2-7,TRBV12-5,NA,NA,CASGLGASPYEQYF,TGTGCTAGTGGTTTGGGGGCCTCACCCTACGAGCAGTACTTC
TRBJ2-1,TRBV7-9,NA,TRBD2,CASSPGTSGNNEQFF,TGTGCCAGCAGCCCCGGGACTAGCGGTAACAATGAGCAGTTCTTC
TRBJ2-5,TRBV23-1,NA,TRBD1,CASSQSKRTGAGKTQYF,TGCGCCAGCAGTCAATCGAAACGGACAGGGGCGGGGAAGACCCAGTACTTC